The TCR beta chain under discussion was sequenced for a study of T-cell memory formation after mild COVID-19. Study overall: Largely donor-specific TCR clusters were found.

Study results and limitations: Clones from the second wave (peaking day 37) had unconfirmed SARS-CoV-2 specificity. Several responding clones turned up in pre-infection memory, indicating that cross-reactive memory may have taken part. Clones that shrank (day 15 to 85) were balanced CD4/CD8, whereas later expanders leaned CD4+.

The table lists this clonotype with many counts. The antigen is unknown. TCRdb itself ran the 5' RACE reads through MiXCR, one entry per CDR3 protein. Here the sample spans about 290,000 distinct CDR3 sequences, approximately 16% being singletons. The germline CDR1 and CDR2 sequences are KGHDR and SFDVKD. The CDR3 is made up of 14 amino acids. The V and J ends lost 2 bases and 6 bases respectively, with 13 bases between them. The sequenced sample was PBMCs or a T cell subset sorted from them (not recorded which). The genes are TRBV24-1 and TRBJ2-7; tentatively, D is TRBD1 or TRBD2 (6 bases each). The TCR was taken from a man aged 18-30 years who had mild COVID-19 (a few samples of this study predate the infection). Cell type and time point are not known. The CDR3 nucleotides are TGTGCCACCAGTGATTCATCGGGGGCGGGCGAGCAGTACTTC. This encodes CATSDSSGAGEQYF.